The 25 T cell receptor beta chains in this list originate from one sample, sequenced in a study of T cell responses to AZD1222 COVID-19 vaccine. The assay was immunoSEQ multiplex PCR, and TCRdb's table has in-frame clones only and misses some. In the table there are 90,000 to 100,000 clones, about nine tenths of which are singletons. The source material was peripheral blood, sampled 28 days after the second AZD1222 dose. These receptors were taken from an adult who received the AZD1222 COVID-19 vaccine.

The chain uses TRBV10-3 and TRBJ2-5; TRBD1 aligns across 9 bases. V shed 6 bases and J 4 bases; nucleotides not matched to a gene: 6. The CDR3 is 14 amino acids. Germline CDR1 and CDR2: ENHRY and SYGVKD. The CDR3 reads CAIRDRTGAETQYF. As DNA, the CDR3 is TGTGCCATCAGAGACCGGACAGGGGCAGAGACCCAGTACTTC.

V usage is TRBV30 and J usage is TRBJ2-7; D gene unclear. V was shortened by 0 bases and J by 4 bases, with 4 bases between the two germline ends. The CDR3 extends over 11 amino acids. The germline V gene has CDR1 GTSNPN and CDR2 SVGIG (reference sequence). The CDR3 DNA reads as TGTGCCTGGAGTGTACGGTACGAGCAGTACTTC. Residues: CAWSVRYEQYF.

This sequence joins TRBV20-1 and TRBJ2-7; no reliable D call. This CDR3 is built from 10 residues. Germline V lookup: CDR1 DFQATT, CDR2 SNEGSKA (reference sequence). Trimming shortened V by 3 bases and J by 4 bases, and 4 bases separated the two germline ends. CDR3 DNA: TGCAGTGCTAGCGGGTACGAGCAGTACTTC. As protein: CSASGYEQYF.

The chain has TRBV13 and TRBJ1-1; 8 positions match TRBD1. Germline values: CDR1 PRHDT, CDR2 FYEKMQ (reference sequence). The CDR3 has 14 residues. Trimming took 5 bases from V and 5 from J; bases not matched to a gene: 7. CDR3: CASSGSDRVTEAFF. In DNA, the CDR3 is TGTGCCAGCAGCGGGTCGGACAGGGTTACTGAAGCTTTCTTT.

The J gene is TRBJ2-5, the V gene TRBV5-1; 9 bases are shared with TRBD2. Trimming took 0 bases from V and 5 from J; bases not matched to a gene: 5. Germline values: CDR1 SGHRS, CDR2 YFSETQ. CDR3 length: 15 amino acids. In nucleotides, the CDR3 is TGCGCCAGCAGCTTGGTGGCGGGAGGGGCCGAGACCCAGTACTTC. This encodes CASSLVAGGAETQYF. The full variable domain, in which reference TRBV5-1 and TRBJ2-5 provide the parts outside the CDR3, is KAGVTQTPRYLIKTRGQQVTLSCSPISGHRSVSWYQQTPGQGLQFLFEYFSETQRNKGNFPGRFSGRQFSNSRSEMNVSTLELGDSALYLCASSLVAGGAETQYFGPGTRLLVL.

This rearrangement joins TRBV4-2 to TRBJ2-3; 7 bases are shared with TRBD2. This CDR3 is 16 amino acids long. Germline values: CDR1 LGHNA, CDR2 YNFKEQ. V lost 0 bases to trimming and J lost 4 bases; unmatched junction nucleotides: 7. The CDR3 loop reads CASSQEFRLAADTQYF. The CDR3, as DNA: TGTGCCAGCAGCCAAGAATTCCGACTAGCCGCAGATACGCAGTATTTT.

V is TRBV6-5 and J is TRBJ2-1; TRBD1 aligns across 8 bases. CDR1 is MNHEY and CDR2 is SVGAGI in the germline V gene. The CDR3 length is 14 residues. Trimming cost V 9 bases and J 4 bases; bases outside gene matches: 8. In DNA form, the CDR3 reads TGTGCCAGTATCCGGGACAGGCAGTACAATGAGCAGTTCTTC. It encodes CASIRDRQYNEQFF.

The chain combines TRBV5-1 with TRBJ1-1, with D possibly being TRBD1 (5 bases). Trimming removed 9 bases at V and 4 bases at J, with 16 bases between. CDR1 and CDR2 (germline): SGHRS, YFSETQ. This CDR3 region has 13 residues. The CDR3 nucleotides read TGCGCCACCAGGGTCGTAGGGAGCACTGAAGCTTTCTTT. It translates to CATRVVGSTEAFF.

CDR3 DNA: TGTGCCAGCAGTTACAGGGGCACTGAAGCTTTCTTT. Amino acid sequence: CASSYRGTEAFF. The chain combines TRBV27 with TRBJ1-1; 7 nucleotides line up with TRBD1. In germline, CDR1 is MNHEY, CDR2 SMNVEV (reference sequence). After removal of 4 bases from V and 4 bases from J, the junction contained 0 bases not matched to a gene. The CDR3 totals 12 residues.

This clone was observed once. The J gene is TRBJ1-5, the V gene TRBV19; 11 bases align to TRBD1. The CDR3 length is 15 residues. Germline CDR1 is LNHDA and CDR2 is SQIVND (reference sequence). Losses at the gene ends were 7 bases for V and 5 bases for J; bases not matched to a gene: 7. In DNA form, the CDR3 reads TGTGCCAGTACCCTGGGGACAGGGGGGGATCAGCCCCAGCATTTT. Its translation: CASTLGTGGDQPQHF.

The rearrangement uses TRBV4-1 and TRBJ1-1, with TRBD1 matching 11 bases. CDR3 size: 16 residues. Germline-derived CDR1 and CDR2 are MGHRA and YSYEKL. The J segment lost 0 bases and the V segment lost 2 bases, leaving 2 bases of the junction unmatched. CDR3 residues: CASSQRDRGMNTEAFF. The CDR3 DNA follows: TGCGCCAGCAGCCAACGGGACAGGGGGATGAACACTGAAGCTTTCTTT.

This chain joins TRBV4-2 and TRBJ2-2; 8 bases match TRBD2. The CDR3 has 17 amino acids. Losses at the gene ends were 3 bases for V and 2 bases for J; bases not matched to a gene: 8. Per the germline V gene, CDR1 is LGHNA and CDR2 is YNFKEQ. CDR3: CASSQVTSGLNTGELFF. CDR3 nucleotides: TGTGCCAGCAGCCAGGTCACTAGCGGCCTAAACACCGGGGAGCTGTTTTTT.

The chain couples TRBV30 to TRBJ1-4, with D unclear. Germline CDR1 and CDR2: GTSNPN and SVGIG (reference sequence). The CDR3 extends over 14 amino acids. V was trimmed by 2 bases and J by 0 bases, leaving 7 bases between them. The CDR3 DNA is TGTGCCTGGAGTTATTCGTCAACTAATGAAAAACTGTTTTTT. Its protein is CAWSYSSTNEKLFF.

This clone occurred once. This chain links TRBV18 with TRBJ1-2, with a tentative D call TRBD1 (5 bases). The CDR3 contains 13 residues. Germline loops: CDR1 KGHSH, CDR2 LQKENI. The V and J ends lost 2 bases and 5 bases respectively, with 9 bases between them. CDR3 region: CASSPGREYGYTF. DNA of the CDR3: TGTGCCAGCTCACCAGGCAGGGAATATGGCTACACCTTC. The whole variable domain, remainder taken from reference TRBV18 and TRBJ1-2, is NAGVMQNPRHLVRRRGQEARLRCSPMKGHSHVYWYRQLPEEGLKFMVYLQKENIIDESGMPKERFSAEFPKEGPSILRIQQVVRGDSAAYFCASSPGREYGYTFGSGTRLTVV.

The rearrangement uses TRBV19 and TRBJ2-3, with TRBD2 matching over 9 bases. Germline CDR1 LNHDA, CDR2 SQIVND (reference sequence). With V trimmed by 5 bases and J by 1 base, 7 bases remained unmatched. This CDR3 contains 16 residues. The CDR3 DNA sequence: TGTGCCAGTAGTGATATAGCGGGAGTTGGCACAGATACGCAGTATTTT. Residues: CASSDIAGVGTDTQYF.

The chain has TRBV11-2 and TRBJ2-1; D unclear. The CDR3 covers 13 residues. Looked up from germline, CDR1 is SGHAT and CDR2 is FQNNGV. Trimming took off 3 bases at V and 5 bases at J, with 8 bases between the two ends. This CDR3 is CASSFGRDNEQFF. As DNA, the CDR3 is TGTGCCAGCAGCTTTGGGCGAGACAATGAGCAGTTCTTC.

This clone was seen a single time. In DNA, the CDR3 is TGTGCCAGCAGTTTTTTAGGGACAGTCTCCTACGAGCAGTACTTC. It encodes CASSFLGTVSYEQYF. The rearrangement joins TRBV27 to TRBJ2-7, with 7 positions matching TRBD1. Germline V CDR1 and CDR2: MNHEY, SMNVEV (reference sequence). The CDR3 runs 15 residues. V shed 3 bases and J 0 bases; nucleotides not matched to a gene: 5.

The CDR3 region is CASSSRDPGTTEAFF. Written as DNA, the CDR3 is TGTGCCAGCAGCTCACGGGATCCCGGGACCACTGAAGCTTTCTTT. This chain joins TRBV7-8 and TRBJ1-1; tentatively, D is TRBD1 (5 bases). The CDR3 is made up of 15 amino acids. Germline-derived CDR1 and CDR2 are SGHVS and FQNEAQ. Trimming took 4 bases from V and 4 from J, leaving 16 bases between them.

This sequence joins TRBV11-2 and TRBJ2-1, with TRBD2 matching over 8 bases. Germline values: CDR1 SGHAT, CDR2 FQNNGV. After removal of 7 bases from V and 8 bases from J, the junction contained 10 bases not matched to a gene. This CDR3 comprises 14 residues. The CDR3 is CASTKTSAEYEQFF. In DNA form, the CDR3 reads TGTGCCAGCACCAAGACTAGCGCAGAATATGAGCAGTTCTTC.

The CDR3 coding sequence is TGTGCCAGCAGCTTGCCGGGACGAGGAGAGACCCAGTACTTC. Its protein product is CASSLPGRGETQYF. V usage is TRBV5-4 and J usage is TRBJ2-5; either TRBD1 or TRBD2 may fit D (5 bases each). Deletions cut 1 base from V and 4 bases from J, with 11 bases between. CDR3 length: 14 amino acids. Per germline, CDR1 SGHNT and CDR2 YYREEE (reference sequence). The full variable domain, with the rest looked up from reference TRBV5-4 and TRBJ2-5, is ETGVTQSPTHLIKTRGQQVTLRCSSQSGHNTVSWYQQALGQGPQFIFQYYREEENGRGNFPPRFSGLQFPNYSSELNVNALELDDSALYLCASSLPGRGETQYFGPGTRLLVL.

The gene calls are TRBV3-1 (or the pseudogene TRBV3-2) and TRBJ1-4; tentative D call: TRBD1 (5 bases). The CDR3 is made up of 14 amino acids. The germline V and J ends were trimmed by 4 bases and 4 bases, with 10 bases remaining between them. Germline CDR1 reads LGHDT; CDR2 reads YNNKEL (reference sequence). The chain's CDR3 is CASSRGTLNEKLFF. The CDR3 DNA sequence: TGTGCCAGCAGCCGCGGGACCCTTAATGAAAAACTGTTTTTT.

This chain links TRBV6-5 with TRBJ1-1; D might be TRBD1 (6 bases). The germline gives CDR1 MNHEY, CDR2 SVGAGI. The CDR3 runs to 13 residues. V shed 11 bases and J shed 4 bases, with 17 bases lying between them. The CDR3 here is CAGLGGRGTEAFF. CDR3 coding DNA: TGTGCCGGACTCGGGGGCCGGGGCACTGAAGCTTTCTTT.

V usage is TRBV5-1 and J usage is TRBJ2-7; D unclear. This CDR3 contains 13 residues. Germline-derived CDR1 and CDR2 are SGHRS and YFSETQ. V gave up 0 bases and J gave up 3 bases, with 7 bases separating them. The CDR3, as DNA: TGCGCCAGCAGCTTGGAACACAGCTACGAGCAGTACTTC. Its protein is CASSLEHSYEQYF.

The gene calls are TRBV3-1 (or the pseudogene TRBV3-2) and TRBJ2-7; 8 bases line up with TRBD2. This CDR3 is built from 15 residues. Germline V gene lookup returns CDR1 LGHDT and CDR2 YNNKEL (reference sequence). J was trimmed by 3 bases and V by 5 bases; bases with no gene match: 9. CDR3 protein: CASSLATSVYYEQYF. The CDR3 DNA sequence: TGTGCCAGCAGCTTAGCGACTAGCGTCTACTACGAGCAGTACTTC.

The chain has TRBV9 and TRBJ1-2, with D perhaps matching TRBD1 (5 bases). The V end was cut by 4 bases, the J end by 4 bases, with 17 bases between. Germline loops: CDR1 SGDLS, CDR2 YYNGEE. CDR3 length: 15 amino acids. DNA of the CDR3: TGTGCCAGCAGCCCACCTCCGGGGCAGCTCTATGGCTACACCTTC. It yields the protein CASSPPPGQLYGYTF. The complete variable domain, with remaining parts taken from reference TRBV9 and TRBJ1-2, reads DSGVTQTPKHLITATGQRVTLRCSPRSGDLSVYWYQQSLDQGLQFLIQYYNGEERAKGNILERFSAQQFPDLHSELNLSSLELGDSALYFCASSPPPGQLYGYTFGSGTRLTVV.